The text below deals with one T cell receptor (beta chain). These data come from a study of CD8 T cells in Susac syndrome. In the study overall: At blood draw, Susac syndrome patients were therapy-naive, on corticosteroids, or on intravenous immunoglobulin alone.

Negative isolation yielded CD8+ and CD4+ T cells; FACS enriched TEMRA cells. The germline V gene encodes CDR1 SNHLY and CDR2 FYNNEI. The CDR3 has 14 residues. V lost 5 bases and J lost 7, with 16 bases in between. Random hexamers served to reverse transcribe roughly 0.45 to 1 ug RNA. Across 54 Vbeta and 13 Jbeta, TCR beta CDR3 was amplified with immunoSEQ multiplex PCR. TCRdb reprocessed the immunoSEQ multiplex PCR reads with MiXCR, giving one entry per CDR3 protein. In the table there are about 120,000 distinct CDR3 sequences, roughly 95% of which are singletons. Sequencing was done on a sample of CD4+ T cells from PBMCs. The TCR was taken from a human donor with Susac syndrome. The J gene is TRBJ2-3, the V gene TRBV2; D may be TRBD2 (5 bases). CDR3 nucleotide sequence: TGTGCCAGCAGTCTAGTAGGTGGAGGCAATACGCAGTATTTT. Protein: CASSLVGGGNTQYF.